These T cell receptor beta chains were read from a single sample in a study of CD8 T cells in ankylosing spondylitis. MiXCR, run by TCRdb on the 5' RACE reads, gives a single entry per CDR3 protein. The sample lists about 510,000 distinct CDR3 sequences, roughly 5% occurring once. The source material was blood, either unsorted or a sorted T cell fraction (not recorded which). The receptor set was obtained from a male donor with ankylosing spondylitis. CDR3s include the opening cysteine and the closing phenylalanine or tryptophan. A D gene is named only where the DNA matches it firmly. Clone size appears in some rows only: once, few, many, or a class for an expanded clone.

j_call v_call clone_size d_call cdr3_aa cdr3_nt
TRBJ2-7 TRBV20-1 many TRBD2 CSAPRPTSGTFLPLGEQYF TGCAGTGCCCCCCGACCCACTAGCGGGACCTTTCTCCCCTTGGGGGAGCAGTACTTC
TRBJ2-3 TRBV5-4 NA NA CASSFQTVGTDTQYF TGTGCCAGCAGCTTCCAAACCGTGGGCACAGATACGCAGTATTTT
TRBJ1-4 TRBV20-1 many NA CSAIRGEGEKLFF TGCAGTGCTATCAGGGGCGAGGGTGAAAAACTGTTTTTT
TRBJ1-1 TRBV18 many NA CASSPSSPNTEAFF TGTGCCAGCTCGCCGAGTTCACCGAACACTGAAGCTTTCTTT
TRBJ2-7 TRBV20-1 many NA CSARGRDTRSYEQYF TGCAGTGCTAGAGGCCGGGACACCCGCTCCTACGAGCAGTACTTC
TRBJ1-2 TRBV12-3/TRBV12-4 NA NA CASSFEARGEGGWYYGYTF TGTGCCAGCAGTTTTGAGGCTCGGGGTGAAGGGGGTTGGTACTATGGCTACACCTTC
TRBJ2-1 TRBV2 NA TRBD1 CASRGTGYNEQFF TGTGCCAGCAGGGGGACAGGATACAATGAGCAGTTCTTC
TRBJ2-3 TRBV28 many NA CASHPDYGTAPTDTQYF TGTGCCAGCCATCCAGATTACGGGACGGCTCCCACAGATACGCAGTATTTT
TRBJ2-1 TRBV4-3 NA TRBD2 CASSQQTSGRSTYNEQFF TGCGCCAGCAGCCAGCAGACTAGCGGGAGGTCGACCTACAATGAGCAGTTCTTC
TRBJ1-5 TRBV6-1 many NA CASSLYSVPNQPQHF TGTGCCAGCAGTCTGTATTCGGTCCCCAATCAGCCCCAGCATTTT
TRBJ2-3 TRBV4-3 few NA CASSQEWKGERVRIMDTQYF TGCGCCAGCAGCCAAGAGTGGAAGGGGGAACGGGTCAGGATCATGGATACGCAGTATTTT
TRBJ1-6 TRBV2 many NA CASSEQGVDSPLHF TGTGCCAGCAGTGAACAGGGTGTCGATTCACCCCTCCACTTT
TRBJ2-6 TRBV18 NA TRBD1 CASSPTHAGTGISGANVLTF TGTGCCAGCTCACCCACCCATGCCGGGACAGGGATCTCTGGGGCCAACGTCCTGACTTTC
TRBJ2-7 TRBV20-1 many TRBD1 CSAPGTGDYREQYF TGCAGTGCTCCCGGGACAGGGGATTATCGCGAGCAGTACTTC
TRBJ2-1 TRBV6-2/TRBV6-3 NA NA CASSILQGPRGYNEQFF TGTGCCAGCAGTATCCTACAGGGCCCTCGGGGCTACAATGAGCAGTTCTTC
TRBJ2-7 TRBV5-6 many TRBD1 CASSWDRAYEQYF TGTGCCAGCAGCTGGGACAGGGCCTACGAGCAGTACTTC
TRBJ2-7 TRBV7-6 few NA CASSLETAPDHEQYF TGTGCCAGCAGCTTAGAGACGGCCCCCGATCACGAGCAGTACTTC
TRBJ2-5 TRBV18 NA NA CASSPSASKETQYF TGTGCCAGCTCACCATCAGCCAGCAAAGAGACCCAGTACTTC